These 18 T cell receptor beta chains were sequenced from one sample in a study of blood T cell repertoires in COVID-19. Generated by immunoSEQ multiplex PCR, the TCRdb table keeps only in-frame clones and is missing some. Among some 300,000 clones listed, 90% were seen once. Sample: peripheral blood. The source of these receptors is a woman in her 40s with COVID-19, enrolled during active disease.

This chain links TRBV7-2 with TRBJ2-2; 11 bases agree with TRBD2. V trimming: 4 bases; J trimming: 9 bases; junction bases outside the gene matches: 4. Looked up from germline, CDR1 is SGHTA and CDR2 is FQGNSA. This CDR3 contains 14 residues. The CDR3 bases are TGTGCCAGCAGCTCTACTAGCGGGAGAAGGGAGCTGTTTTTT. Translation gives CASSSTSGRRELFF.

This chain links TRBV9 with TRBJ2-2; a weak D match, TRBD1 (6 bases). There are 14 residues in the CDR3. Germline lookup yields CDR1 SGDLS and CDR2 YYNGEE. Trimming shortened V by 0 bases and J by 4 bases, and 7 bases separated the two germline ends. CDR3 protein: CASSVARGTGELFF. In nucleotides, the CDR3 is TGTGCCAGCAGCGTAGCCAGGGGCACCGGGGAGCTGTTTTTT.

The rearrangement uses TRBV30 and TRBJ1-1; a weak D match, TRBD1 (6 bases). V lost 3 bases and J lost 4, with 9 bases in between. The CDR3 covers 12 residues. Looked up from germline, CDR1 is GTSNPN and CDR2 is SVGIG (reference sequence). The CDR3 DNA follows: TGTGCCTGGAGCACAGGGAGCACTGAAGCTTTCTTT. This encodes CAWSTGSTEAFF.

The V call is TRBV7-9, the J call TRBJ1-4; perhaps TRBD1 as D (5 bases). Trimming took off 5 bases at V and 0 bases at J, with 7 bases between the two ends. The length of the CDR3 is 14 residues. Germline V gene data show CDR1 as SEHNR and CDR2 as FQNEAQ (reference sequence). The CDR3 sequence: CASSRRATNEKLFF. As DNA, the CDR3 is TGTGCCAGCAGCCGCAGGGCAACTAATGAAAAACTGTTTTTT.

Concerning this clone itself: A junction boundary mismatches the germline segment, possibly from a read error. The chain couples TRBV6-5 to TRBJ1-2; TRBD1 is a possible D gene (5 bases). CDR3 size: 11 residues. The germline V gene has CDR1 MNHEY and CDR2 SVGAGI. The CDR3 coding sequence is TGTGCCAGCAGTTCCCGGGGGACCCCGCACTTC. It specifies CASSSRGTPHF.

The chain employs TRBV7-9 and TRBJ2-3, with D tentatively TRBD2 (5 bases). The CDR3 sequence is 13 residues long. The V end was cut by 5 bases, the J end by 4 bases, with 10 bases between. Germline-derived CDR1 and CDR2 are SEHNR and FQNEAQ (reference sequence). CDR3 sequence: CASSQGAADTQYF. In DNA form, the CDR3 reads TGTGCCAGCAGCCAAGGAGCGGCAGATACGCAGTATTTT. The full variable domain, completed using reference TRBV7-9 and TRBJ2-3, is DTGVSQNPRHKITKRGQNVTFRCDPISEHNRLYWYRQTLGQGPEFLTYFQNEAQLEKSRLLSDRFSAERPKGSFSTLEIQRTEQGDSAMYLCASSQGAADTQYFGPGTRLTVL.

This clone was seen only a few times. V is TRBV18 and J is TRBJ1-1; a weak D match, TRBD1 (6 bases). There are 13 residues in the CDR3. Germline V gives CDR1 KGHSH, CDR2 LQKENI. The germline V and J ends were trimmed by 3 bases and 5 bases, with 10 bases remaining between them. DNA of the CDR3: TGTGCCAGCTCACCTAGGACAGAGACTGAAGCTTTCTTT. Its protein is CASSPRTETEAFF.

The CDR3 nucleotides are TGTGCCAGCAGCCCTTCCGCCCAACCCACTACGTTGCAGTACTTC. It codes for CASSPSAQPTTLQYF. The rearrangement links TRBV7-3 to TRBJ2-7, with no clear D. Between the trimmed V and J ends, which lost 5 bases and 9 bases, there was a span of 23 bases. Germline CDR1 SGHTA, CDR2 FQGTGA. The CDR3 runs to 15 residues.

This chain joins TRBV6-5 and TRBJ1-2, with D possibly being TRBD1 (6 bases). The CDR3 is 15 residues long. V was pared by 2 bases and J by 1 base, with 11 bases between. Germline CDR1 and CDR2: MNHEY and SVGAGI. This CDR3 reads CASSYHRAGNYGYTF. The CDR3 DNA reads as TGTGCCAGCAGTTACCACAGGGCGGGTAACTATGGCTACACCTTC.

The chain carries TRBV7-9 and TRBJ1-2, with 9 bases fitting TRBD1. This CDR3 region has 15 residues. Trimming took 2 bases from V and 7 from J; bases not matched to a gene: 8. Germline values: CDR1 SEHNR, CDR2 FQNEAQ (reference sequence). Written as DNA, the CDR3 is TGTGCCAGCAGCTTACGAACAGGGGGCGGGTCTGGCTACACCTTC. Translating it yields CASSLRTGGGSGYTF.

The chain employs TRBV2 and TRBJ1-4, with 7 bases identical to TRBD1. The CDR3 sequence is 14 residues long. V shed 6 bases and J 3 bases; nucleotides not matched to a gene: 4. Germline-derived CDR1 and CDR2 are SNHLY and FYNNEI. The CDR3 spells CASSAGTANEKLFF. The CDR3 nucleotides read TGTGCCAGCAGCGCCGGGACAGCTAATGAAAAACTGTTTTTT.

The V gene is TRBV19, the J gene TRBJ2-1; perhaps TRBD2 as D (6 bases). The CDR3 consists of 15 residues. Germline V lookup: CDR1 LNHDA, CDR2 SQIVND (reference sequence). Trimming removed 3 bases from V and 4 bases from J, with 13 bases in between. The CDR3 bases are TGTGCCAGTAGTATGAGCCGCGGGGTATACAATGAGCAGTTCTTC. Protein product: CASSMSRGVYNEQFF.

The rearrangement uses TRBV18 and TRBJ2-3; no definite D call. From germline, CDR1 is KGHSH and CDR2 LQKENI. The CDR3 is 18 amino acids. Trimming pared 3 bases from V and 0 bases from J, leaving 19 bases between. CDR3 in amino acids: CASSPPFGRRSSTDTQYF. CDR3 in DNA: TGTGCCAGCTCACCTCCATTCGGTCGCCGATCTAGCACAGATACGCAGTATTTT.

J is TRBJ1-1 and V is TRBV9; the D gene is possibly TRBD1 (6 bases). The CDR3 is 16 residues long. Germline CDR1 and CDR2: SGDLS and YYNGEE. V was cut by 0 bases and J by 5 bases, with 17 bases left in between. In nucleotides, the CDR3 is TGTGCCAGCAGCGTAGTAACCCGGTCAGGGGAAACTGAAGCTTTCTTT. This gives the protein CASSVVTRSGETEAFF.

CDR3 in amino acids: CASSFFSNTEAQYF. The CDR3 bases are TGTGCCAGCAGCTTTTTCTCTAATACGGAGGCGCAGTATTTT. The chain employs TRBV5-4 and TRBJ2-3; D is possibly TRBD2 (5 bases). The CDR3 sequence is 14 residues long. The germline V and J ends were trimmed by 2 bases and 10 bases, with 17 bases remaining between them. CDR1 is SGHNT and CDR2 is YYREEE in the germline V gene (reference sequence).

This chain links TRBV3-1 (or the pseudogene TRBV3-2) with TRBJ2-7; D is ambiguous. Germline V gene sequence: CDR1 LGHDT, CDR2 YNNKEL (reference sequence). The CDR3 loop spans 15 amino acids. V dropped 0 bases and J dropped 7 bases, with 16 bases sitting between them. The CDR3 loop is CASSQDSTPPREQYF. The CDR3 nucleotides read TGTGCCAGCAGCCAAGATTCCACCCCGCCGAGGGAGCAGTACTTC.

V usage is TRBV11-2 and J usage is TRBJ2-2; 10 bases are a match to TRBD2. Germline V gene lookup returns CDR1 SGHAT and CDR2 FQNNGV. J gave up 2 bases and V 5 bases, and 5 bases lay outside the gene matches. The CDR3 extends over 16 amino acids. The CDR3 DNA sequence: TGTGCCAGCAGCCCCCGGACTAGCGGCAACACCGGGGAGCTGTTTTTT. Protein product: CASSPRTSGNTGELFF.

The chain recombines TRBV28 with TRBJ2-7; 9 nucleotides match TRBD1. Unmatched junction bases numbered 12, after V lost 6 bases and J lost 6 bases. Per germline, CDR1 MDHEN and CDR2 SYDVKM. CDR3 length: 15 residues. The CDR3, as DNA: TGTGCCAGCAGAGCAAACAGGGGGCGTGGGGGCGAGCAGTACTTC. It translates to CASRANRGRGGEQYF.